A single sample gave rise to the 20 T cell receptor beta chains below, sequenced in a study of T cells in Graves' hyperthyroidism and ophthalmopathy. It was RNA transcripts that yielded the amplified TCR beta CDR3 regions. HTBI primers were the set used in a first-round RT-PCR of the TCR CDR3. TCRdb ran MiXCR on the multiplex PCR reads and lists one entry per CDR3 protein. The sample holds around 340,000 distinct CDR3 sequences; roughly 18% are singletons and the top ten take around 47%. Sequences were obtained from blood. The receptor source for this set is a woman between 50 and 59 years old with Graves' hyperthyroidism.

This chain connects TRBV12-3 or TRBV12-4 to TRBJ1-1; D is uncertain. The CDR3 extends over 13 amino acids. V was clipped by 4 bases and J by 6 bases, with 12 bases between them. CDR3 in DNA: TGTGCCAGCAGTTCTCCGGCCGGGGCTGAAGCTTTCTTT. Its translation is CASSSPAGAEAFF.

In nucleotides, the CDR3 is TGTGCCAGCAGTTTGAAGAGCTCCTACAATGAGCAGTTCTTC. Translation: CASSLKSSYNEQFF. The chain recombines TRBV12-3 or TRBV12-4 with TRBJ2-1; unclear D gene. Trimming left V 3 bases short and J 0 bases short, with 6 bases between. The CDR3 totals 14 residues.

The chain recombines TRBV12-3 or TRBV12-4 with TRBJ2-1; possibly TRBD1 for D (6 bases). Trimming removed 6 bases from V and 15 bases from J, with 15 bases in between. This CDR3 comprises 11 residues. The CDR3 DNA sequence: TGTGCCAGCAGCCTTGGGACATTCAGGTTCTTC. Protein sequence: CASSLGTFRFF.

In its sample, this clonotype was seen many times. V is TRBV28 and J is TRBJ2-1; D is ambiguous. The CDR3 contains 16 residues. The V and J ends lost 1 base and 0 bases respectively, with 10 bases between them. From germline, CDR1 is MDHEN and CDR2 SYDVKM. CDR3 bases: TGTGCCAGCAGTTTATCTGGCAGCCACTCCTACAATGAGCAGTTCTTC. This translates into CASSLSGSHSYNEQFF.

This clonotype appeared a few times. The chain combines TRBV3-1 with TRBJ1-2; TRBD1 might be the D (5 bases). This CDR3 comprises 15 residues. Trimming cost V 6 bases and J 3 bases, with 17 bases left between them. Germline V gene lookup returns CDR1 LGHDT and CDR2 YNNKEL (reference sequence). DNA for the CDR3: TGTGCCAGCAGTCCCCATTTCGGGGGAGACTATGGCTACACCTTC. Amino acids: CASSPHFGGDYGYTF.

This CDR3 is CASRVGDTEAFF. As DNA, the CDR3 is TGTGCCAGCAGGGTGGGGGACACTGAAGCTTTCTTT. The rearrangement links TRBV27 to TRBJ1-1; TRBD1 is a possible D gene (5 bases). V was clipped by 6 bases and J by 3 bases, with 8 bases between them. The CDR3 is made up of 12 amino acids. Germline CDR1 MNHEY, CDR2 SMNVEV (reference sequence).

This clonotype was seen many times. The chain has TRBV2 and TRBJ1-1; no reliable D call. This CDR3 is 13 amino acids long. Germline V gene lookup returns CDR1 SNHLY and CDR2 FYNNEI. Between the trimmed V and J ends, which lost 3 bases and 1 base, there was a span of 6 bases. The CDR3 sequence is CASSDWGNTEAFF. CDR3 DNA sequence: TGTGCCAGCAGTGATTGGGGGAACACTGAAGCTTTCTTT.

The V gene is TRBV10-3, the J gene TRBJ1-4, with D unresolved. Germline loops: CDR1 ENHRY, CDR2 SYGVKD. V was clipped by 11 bases and J by 3 bases, with 13 bases between them. CDR3 size: 13 residues. CDR3 sequence: CAGRLAANEKLFF. DNA for the CDR3: TGTGCCGGCCGACTGGCAGCTAATGAAAAACTGTTTTTT.

The chain carries TRBV30 and TRBJ2-7; 10 bases fit TRBD2. The germline gives CDR1 GTSNPN, CDR2 SVGIG (reference sequence). V gave up 2 bases and J gave up 2 bases; unmatched junction bases: 6. The CDR3 runs 15 residues. CDR3 in amino acids: CAWSLLAGAPYEQYF. As DNA, the CDR3 is TGTGCCTGGAGTCTCCTAGCGGGGGCCCCCTACGAGCAGTACTTC.

At least ten counts were recorded for this clonotype. The chain is built from TRBV13 and TRBJ2-7, with 8 bases that match TRBD1. This CDR3 comprises 15 residues. The germline CDR1 and CDR2 sequences are PRHDT and FYEKMQ (reference sequence). V dropped 4 bases and J dropped 2; count of bases not matched to a gene: 7. This CDR3 is CASSYGTGKTYEQYV. DNA for the CDR3: TGTGCCAGCAGCTACGGGACAGGCAAGACCTACGAGCAGTACGTC.

This clonotype has ten or more counts. The rearrangement links TRBV6-2 or TRBV6-3 to TRBJ2-1, with 12 bases matching TRBD2. The CDR3 consists of 14 residues. V shed 6 bases and J 9 bases; nucleotides not matched to a gene: 6. Germline assignment: CDR1 MNHEY and CDR2 SVGEGT. The CDR3 bases are TGTGCCAGCAGCGCTAGCGGGGGGGCCCTTGAGCAGTTCTTC. Translated: CASSASGGALEQFF.

The V and J genes are TRBV29-1 and TRBJ2-2, with a weak D call TRBD2 (5 bases). The germline CDR1 and CDR2 sequences are SQVTM and ANQGSEA. This CDR3 has 13 amino acids. Trimming removed 5 bases from V and 5 bases from J, with 12 bases in between. The CDR3 bases are TGCAGCGTTCGGGATTTCAATACCGGGGAGCTGTTTTTT. Its translation: CSVRDFNTGELFF.

This clonotype was counted between two and nine times. A read error may produce the germline difference seen at one junction end. V and J are TRBV6-1 and TRBJ1-5; D unresolved. The CDR3 sequence is 11 residues long. Germline V gene data show CDR1 as MNHNS and CDR2 as SASEGT. CDR3 loop: CASSGNEPQHF. The DNA for the CDR3 is TGTGCCAGCAGCGGCAATGAGCCCCAGCATTTT.

Many counts were recorded for this clonotype. This rearrangement joins TRBV2 to TRBJ2-3; 12 nucleotides agree with TRBD2. The CDR3 is 17 amino acids. Germline lookup yields CDR1 SNHLY and CDR2 FYNNEI. The J segment lost 3 bases and the V segment lost 2 bases, leaving 6 bases of the junction unmatched. CDR3 DNA: TGTGCCAGCAGTGAACTACTAGCGGGGGGCCTAACAGATACGCAGTATTTT. Amino acid sequence: CASSELLAGGLTDTQYF. Full variable domain (rest looked up from reference TRBV2 and TRBJ2-3): EPEVTQTPSHQVTQMGQEVILRCVPISNHLYFYWYRQILGQKVEFLVSFYNNEISEKSEIFDDQFSVERPDGSNFTLKIRSTKLEDSAMYFCASSELLAGGLTDTQYFGPGTRLTVL.

This clonotype showed up many times. DNA of the CDR3: TGTGCCAGCAGCTTAACCGGACAGGGGGGTCGGTATGGCTACACCTTC. This codes for CASSLTGQGGRYGYTF. This chain connects TRBV7-2 to TRBJ1-2, with 10 bases fitting TRBD1. Germline V lookup: CDR1 SGHTA, CDR2 FQGNSA. After removal of 2 bases from V and 5 bases from J, the junction contained 8 bases not matched to a gene. The CDR3 has 16 amino acids.

This clonotype was picked up a small number of times. The chain is built from TRBV15 and TRBJ1-1, with 7 bases matching TRBD1. Trimming took 5 bases from V and 7 from J; bases not matched to a gene: 10. Germline CDR1 LNHNV, CDR2 YYDKDF (reference sequence). CDR3 length: 14 amino acids. CDR3 amino acids: CATSPQTGRGEAFF. The CDR3 DNA sequence: TGTGCCACCAGCCCACAGACAGGGAGGGGTGAAGCTTTCTTT.

This clonotype has only a few counts. CDR3 sequence reads: CASSVRLAGRQFF. The CDR3 DNA reads as TGTGCCAGCAGCGTAAGACTAGCGGGACGGCAGTTCTTC. The chain links TRBV5-6 to TRBJ2-1; 11 nucleotides line up with TRBD2. CDR1 is SGHDT and CDR2 is YYEEEE in the germline V gene. The CDR3 is 13 residues long. The V segment lost 4 bases and the J segment 12 bases; nucleotides outside the gene matches: 6.

The chain recombines TRBV19 with TRBJ2-6; D is perhaps TRBD1 (6 bases). V was trimmed by 10 bases and J by 4 bases, leaving 14 bases between them. This CDR3 has 14 amino acids. CDR1 is LNHDA and CDR2 is SQIVND in the germline V gene (reference sequence). CDR3 sequence reads: CATTDRFGANVLTF. In nucleotides, the CDR3 is TGTGCCACCACCGACAGGTTCGGGGCCAACGTCCTGACTTTC.

The sample holds many counts of this clonotype. This chain uses TRBV20-1 with TRBJ2-1; 9 bases are shared with TRBD2. V shed 3 bases and J 5 bases; nucleotides not matched to a gene: 8. Germline V gene sequence: CDR1 DFQATT, CDR2 SNEGSKA (reference sequence). The CDR3 is made up of 15 amino acids. CDR3 coding DNA: TGCAGTGCTAGTTCCCTAGCGGGGAACAACAATGAGCAGTTCTTC. This sequence encodes CSASSLAGNNNEQFF.

This clonotype came up many times. This chain uses TRBV28 with TRBJ2-7; 7 bases line up with TRBD2. The ends lost 7 bases at V and 0 bases at J; junction bases unmatched: 9. CDR1 and CDR2 from the germline V gene are MDHEN and SYDVKM. This CDR3 has 15 residues. The CDR3 is CASTSLGDYSYEQYF. In DNA, the CDR3 is TGTGCCAGCACCTCCTTGGGGGACTACTCCTACGAGCAGTACTTC. The full variable domain, with the rest looked up from reference TRBV28 and TRBJ2-7, is DVKVTQSSRYLVKRTGEKVFLECVQDMDHENMFWYRQDPGLGLRLIYFSYDVKMKEKGDIPEGYSVSREKKERFSLILESASTNQTSMYLCASTSLGDYSYEQYFGPGTRLTVT.